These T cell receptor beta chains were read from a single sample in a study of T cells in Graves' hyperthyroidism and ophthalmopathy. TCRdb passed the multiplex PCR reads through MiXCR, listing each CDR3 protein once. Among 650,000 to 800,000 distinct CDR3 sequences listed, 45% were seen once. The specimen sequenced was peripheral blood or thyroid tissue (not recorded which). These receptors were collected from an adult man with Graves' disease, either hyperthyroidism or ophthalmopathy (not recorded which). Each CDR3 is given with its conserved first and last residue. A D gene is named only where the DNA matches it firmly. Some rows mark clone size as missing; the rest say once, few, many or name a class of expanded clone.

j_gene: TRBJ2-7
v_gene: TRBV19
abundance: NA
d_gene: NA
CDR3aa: CASSIPGGDSREEQYF
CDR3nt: TGTGCCAGTAGTATTCCGGGAGGGGACAGCAGGGAAGAGCAGTACTTC

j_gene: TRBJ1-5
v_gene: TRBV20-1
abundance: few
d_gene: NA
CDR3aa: CSARVGADNQPQHF
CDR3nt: TGCAGTGCTAGAGTTGGGGCAGACAATCAGCCCCAGCATTTT

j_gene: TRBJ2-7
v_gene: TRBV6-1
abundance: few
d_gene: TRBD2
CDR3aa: CASSEGERGTYEQYF
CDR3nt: TGTGCCAGCAGTGAAGGGGAGCGGGGCACCTACGAGCAGTACTTC

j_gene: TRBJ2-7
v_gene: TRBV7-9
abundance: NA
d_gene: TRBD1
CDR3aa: CASCLRQGGPYEQYF
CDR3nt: TGTGCCAGCTGCTTGAGACAGGGGGGCCCTTACGAGCAGTACTTC

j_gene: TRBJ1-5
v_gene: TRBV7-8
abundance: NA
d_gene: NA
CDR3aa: CASSSEGGDGNQPQHF
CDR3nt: TGTGCCAGCAGCTCTGAGGGGGGGGATGGCAATCAGCCCCAGCATTTT

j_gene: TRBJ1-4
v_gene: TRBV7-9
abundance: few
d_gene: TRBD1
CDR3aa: CASSSGQAATNEKLFF
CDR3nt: TGTGCCAGCAGCTCAGGACAGGCTGCAACTAATGAAAAACTGTTTTTT

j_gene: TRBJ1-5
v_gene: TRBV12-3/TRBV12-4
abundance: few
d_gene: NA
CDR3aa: CASSRGTITRGSNQPQHF
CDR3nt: TGTGCCAGCAGTCGTGGGACAATTACTCGAGGTAGCAATCAGCCCCAGCATTTT

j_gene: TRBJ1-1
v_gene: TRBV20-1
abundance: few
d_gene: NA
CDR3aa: CSVGSEAFF
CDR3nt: TGCAGTGTAGGTTCTGAAGCTTTCTTT

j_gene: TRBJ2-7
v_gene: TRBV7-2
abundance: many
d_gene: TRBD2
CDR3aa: CASSLTAGTSGEQYF
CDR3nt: TGTGCCAGCAGCCTAACCGCCGGGACTAGCGGGGAGCAGTACTTC

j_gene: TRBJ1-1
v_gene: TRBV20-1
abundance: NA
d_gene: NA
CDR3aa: CSARDIRRPMNTEAFF
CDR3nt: TGCAGTGCTAGAGACATACGGAGACCTATGAACACTGAAGCTTTCTTT

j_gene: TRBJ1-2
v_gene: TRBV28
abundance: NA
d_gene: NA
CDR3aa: CASSAWGALGYTF
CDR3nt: TGTGCCAGCAGTGCGTGGGGTGCGCTCGGCTACACCTTC

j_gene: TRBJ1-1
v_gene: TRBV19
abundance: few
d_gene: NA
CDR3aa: CASTSRRGPMNTEAFF
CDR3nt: TGTGCCAGTACCTCAAGGCGGGGACCCATGAACACTGAAGCTTTCTTT

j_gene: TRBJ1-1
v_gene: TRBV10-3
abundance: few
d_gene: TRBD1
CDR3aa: CAIRQGAGNTEAFF
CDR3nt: TGTGCCATCAGGCAGGGGGCCGGGAACACTGAAGCTTTCTTT

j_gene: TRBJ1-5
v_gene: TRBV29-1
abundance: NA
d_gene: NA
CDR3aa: CSVEDFGGQPQHF
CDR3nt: TGCAGCGTTGAAGATTTTGGGGGCCAGCCCCAGCATTTT

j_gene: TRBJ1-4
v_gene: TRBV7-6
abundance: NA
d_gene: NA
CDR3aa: CACPASTNEKLFF
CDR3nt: TGTGCCTGTCCGGCCTCAACTAATGAAAAACTGTTTTTT

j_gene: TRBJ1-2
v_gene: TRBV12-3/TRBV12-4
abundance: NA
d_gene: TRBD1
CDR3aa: CASRPGQGLTNYGYTF
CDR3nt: TGTGCCAGCAGGCCGGGACAGGGACTTACTAACTATGGCTACACCTTC

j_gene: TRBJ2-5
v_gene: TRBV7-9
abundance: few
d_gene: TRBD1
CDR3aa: CASSFPDRAGETQYF
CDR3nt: TGTGCCAGCAGCTTTCCGGACAGGGCAGGCGAGACCCAGTACTTC

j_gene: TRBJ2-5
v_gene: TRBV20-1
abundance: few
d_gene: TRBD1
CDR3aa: CSALDWDRGREETQYF
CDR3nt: TGCAGTGCGCTCGATTGGGACAGGGGTAGAGAAGAGACCCAGTACTTC

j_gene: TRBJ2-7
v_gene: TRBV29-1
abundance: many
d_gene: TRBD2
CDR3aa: CSALGGRSSYEQYF
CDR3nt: TGCAGCGCTCTAGGCGGGAGGTCCTCCTACGAGCAGTACTTC

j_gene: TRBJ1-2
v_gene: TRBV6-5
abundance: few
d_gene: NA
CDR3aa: CASRKGNNGYTF
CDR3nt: TGTGCCAGCAGGAAGGGAAACAATGGCTACACCTTC

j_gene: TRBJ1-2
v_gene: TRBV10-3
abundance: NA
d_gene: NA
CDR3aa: CAISEGPLYGYTF
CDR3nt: TGTGCCATCAGCGAAGGACCTTTGTATGGCTACACCTTC

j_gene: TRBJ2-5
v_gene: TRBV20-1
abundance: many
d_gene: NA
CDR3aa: CSATDVSQETQYF
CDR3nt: TGCAGTGCTACCGACGTAAGCCAAGAGACCCAGTACTTC

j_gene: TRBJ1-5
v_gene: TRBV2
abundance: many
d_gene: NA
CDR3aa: CASSDRRNQPQHF
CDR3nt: TGTGCCAGCAGTGACAGGAGGAATCAGCCCCAGCATTTT

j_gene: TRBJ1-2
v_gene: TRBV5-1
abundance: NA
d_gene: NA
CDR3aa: CASSLEERAGDGYTF
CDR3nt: TGCGCCAGCAGCTTGGAGGAGCGTGCAGGGGATGGCTACACCTTC

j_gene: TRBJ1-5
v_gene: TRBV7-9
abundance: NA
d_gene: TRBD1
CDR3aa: CASADRGNQPQHF
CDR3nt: TGTGCCAGCGCCGACAGGGGTAATCAGCCCCAGCATTTT

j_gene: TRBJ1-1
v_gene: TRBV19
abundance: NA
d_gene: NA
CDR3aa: CASSSGVINTEAFF
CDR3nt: TGTGCCAGCAGTTCAGGGGTTATAAACACTGAAGCTTTCTTT

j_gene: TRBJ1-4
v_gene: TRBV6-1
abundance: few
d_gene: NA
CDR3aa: CASSESRPYEKLFF
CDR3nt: TGTGCCAGCAGTGAATCCAGACCCTACGAAAAACTGTTTTTT

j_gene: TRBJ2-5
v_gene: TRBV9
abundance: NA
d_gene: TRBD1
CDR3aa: CASSADYRDRSRETQYF
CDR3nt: TGTGCCAGCAGCGCTGACTACCGGGACAGGTCACGGGAGACCCAGTACTTC

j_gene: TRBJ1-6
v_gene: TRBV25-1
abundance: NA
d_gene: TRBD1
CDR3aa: CASSESLGTENSPLHF
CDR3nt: TGTGCCAGCAGTGAATCTTTGGGGACAGAGAATTCACCCCTCCACTTT

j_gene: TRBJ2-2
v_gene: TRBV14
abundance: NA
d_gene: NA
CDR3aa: CASSQVMDTGELFF
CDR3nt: TGTGCCAGCAGCCAAGTCATGGACACCGGGGAGCTGTTTTTT

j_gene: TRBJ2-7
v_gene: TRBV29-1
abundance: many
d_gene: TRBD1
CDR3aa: CSVRTGGYEQYF
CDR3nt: TGCAGCGTTCGGACAGGGGGCTACGAGCAGTACTTC

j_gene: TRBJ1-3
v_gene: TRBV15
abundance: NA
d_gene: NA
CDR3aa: CASSPTIMSSGNTIYF
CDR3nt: TGTGCCAGCAGCCCGACCATCATGTCCTCTGGAAACACCATATATTTT

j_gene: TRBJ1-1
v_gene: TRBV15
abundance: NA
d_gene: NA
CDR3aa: CATSRNQVTEAFF
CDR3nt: TGTGCCACCAGCAGAAACCAGGTGACTGAAGCTTTCTTT

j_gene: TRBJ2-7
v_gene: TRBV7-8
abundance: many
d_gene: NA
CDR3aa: CASSLARSAYEQYF
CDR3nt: TGTGCCAGCAGCTTAGCCCGATCAGCCTACGAGCAGTACTTC

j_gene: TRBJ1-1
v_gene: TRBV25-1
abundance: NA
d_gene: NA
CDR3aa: CASSDSTGTEAFF
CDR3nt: TGTGCCAGCAGTGATTCGACAGGCACTGAAGCTTTCTTT

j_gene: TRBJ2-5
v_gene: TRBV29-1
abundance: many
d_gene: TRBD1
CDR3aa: CSLLGTEQETQYF
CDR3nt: TGCAGCCTTCTCGGGACAGAGCAAGAGACCCAGTACTTC

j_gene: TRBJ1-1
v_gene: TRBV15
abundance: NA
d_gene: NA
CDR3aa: CATSSPRTQGYTEAFF
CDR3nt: TGTGCCACCAGCAGTCCAAGAACCCAGGGTTACACTGAAGCTTTCTTT

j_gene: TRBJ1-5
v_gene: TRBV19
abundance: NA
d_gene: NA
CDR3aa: CASKERPQPQHF
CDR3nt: TGTGCCAGTAAGGAACGGCCTCAGCCCCAGCATTTT

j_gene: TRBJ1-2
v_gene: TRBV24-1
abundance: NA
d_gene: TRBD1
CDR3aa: CAIGQGSAGYTF
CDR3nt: TGTGCCATCGGACAGGGATCGGCTGGCTACACCTTC

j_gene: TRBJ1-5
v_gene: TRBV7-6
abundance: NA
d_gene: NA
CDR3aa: CASSLGTTSNQPQHF
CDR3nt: TGTGCCAGCAGTTTAGGTACAACAAGCAATCAGCCCCAGCATTTT

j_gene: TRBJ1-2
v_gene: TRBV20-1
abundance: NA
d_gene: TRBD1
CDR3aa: CSARGAGGGYTF
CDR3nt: TGCAGTGCTAGAGGGGCAGGGGGTGGCTACACCTTC

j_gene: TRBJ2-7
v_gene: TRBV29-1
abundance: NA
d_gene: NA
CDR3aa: CSVEQGGNEQYF
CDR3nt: TGCAGCGTTGAACAGGGGGGCAACGAGCAGTACTTC

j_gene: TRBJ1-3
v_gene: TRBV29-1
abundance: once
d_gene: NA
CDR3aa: CSLGRGPPGNTIYF
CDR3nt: TGCAGCTTAGGACGGGGGCCGCCTGGAAACACCATATATTTT

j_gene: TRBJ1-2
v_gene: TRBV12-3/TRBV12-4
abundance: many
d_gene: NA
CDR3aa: CASSLAGGGGYTF
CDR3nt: TGTGCCAGCAGTTTGGCGGGGGGCGGCGGCTACACCTTC

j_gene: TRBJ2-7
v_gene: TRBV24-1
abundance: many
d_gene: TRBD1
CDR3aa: CATSDQDRSNEQYF
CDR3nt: TGTGCCACCAGTGACCAGGACAGGTCCAACGAGCAGTACTTC

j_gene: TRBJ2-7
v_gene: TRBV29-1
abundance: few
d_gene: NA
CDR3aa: CSGGATAGGEQYF
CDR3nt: TGCAGCGGAGGGGCTACGGCTGGAGGGGAGCAGTACTTC

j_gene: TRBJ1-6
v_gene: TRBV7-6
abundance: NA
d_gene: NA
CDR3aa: CASSLAAESPLHF
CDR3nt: TGTGCCAGCAGCTTAGCGGCGGAATCACCCCTCCACTTT

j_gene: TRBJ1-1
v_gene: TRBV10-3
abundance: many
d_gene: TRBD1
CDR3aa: CAISGPGQGTNTEAFF
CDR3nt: TGTGCCATCAGCGGACCGGGACAGGGTACGAACACTGAAGCTTTCTTT

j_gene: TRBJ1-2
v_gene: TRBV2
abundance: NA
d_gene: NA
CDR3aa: CAHSTGQRYGYTF
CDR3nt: TGTGCTCACTCGACCGGACAACGATATGGCTACACCTTC

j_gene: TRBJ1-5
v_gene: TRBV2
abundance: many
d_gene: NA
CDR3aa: CASSGRPHSNQPQHF
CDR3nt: TGTGCCAGCAGTGGACGACCCCATAGCAATCAGCCCCAGCATTTT

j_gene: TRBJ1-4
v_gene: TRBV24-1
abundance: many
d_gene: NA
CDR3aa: CATSDGRDWNEKLFF
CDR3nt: TGTGCCACCAGTGATGGCCGGGACTGGAATGAAAAACTGTTTTTT

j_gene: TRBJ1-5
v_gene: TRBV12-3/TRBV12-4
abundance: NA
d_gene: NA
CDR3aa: CASSLEGGEPQHF
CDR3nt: TGTGCCAGCAGTTTGGAGGGAGGCGAGCCCCAGCATTTT

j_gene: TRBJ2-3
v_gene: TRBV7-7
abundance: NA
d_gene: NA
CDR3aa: CASSLGTEEADTQYF
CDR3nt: TGTGCTAGCAGCTTAGGGACTGAGGAGGCAGATACGCAGTATTTT

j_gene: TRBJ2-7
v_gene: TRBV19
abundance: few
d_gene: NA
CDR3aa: CASSMRQASYEQYF
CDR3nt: TGTGCCAGTAGTATGAGGCAGGCGTCCTACGAGCAGTACTTC

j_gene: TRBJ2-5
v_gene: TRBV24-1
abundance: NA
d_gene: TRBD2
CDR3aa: CATSAERGTSVQETQYF
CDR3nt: TGTGCCACCAGTGCCGAACGCGGGACTAGTGTTCAAGAGACCCAGTACTTC